The clone carrying this T cell receptor (beta chain) came up a few times. The antigen remains unidentified. The data stem from a study of T-cell memory formation after mild COVID-19. Sample barcodes and UMIs were carried by the TCR alpha and TCR beta cDNA libraries that 5'RACE generated with constant-segment primers. TCRdb fed the 5' RACE reads into MiXCR, producing one record per CDR3 protein. The table includes about 13,000 distinct CDR3 sequences, 16% detected once. Germline V gene data show CDR1 as GTSNPN and CDR2 as SVGIG (reference sequence). Between the trimmed V and J ends, which lost 5 bases and 5 bases, there was a span of 12 bases. The CDR3 is made up of 12 amino acids. Study outcomes and limitations: Researchers report contracting CD4+ clones mostly in CM and EM, with CD8+ clones in EMRA. A second wave expanding day 15 to 37 was CD4+-biased; contracting clones were balanced. A second wave of clones peaked on day 37, and their SARS-CoV-2 specificity went unconfirmed.

Sequenced input: PBMCs or a T cell subset sorted from them (not recorded which). This sequence originates from a man aged 18 to 30 who had mild COVID-19 (a few samples of this study predate the infection). Cell type and time point are not known. V gene TRBV30 combines with J gene TRBJ1-1; D gene ambiguous. Here the CDR3 reads CAWDEGRTEAFF. The CDR3 nucleotides are TGTGCCTGGGATGAGGGTCGGACTGAAGCTTTCTTT. The whole variable domain, remainder taken from reference TRBV30 and TRBJ1-1, is SQTIHQWPATLVQPVGSPLSLECTVEGTSNPNLYWYRQAAGRGLQLLFYSVGIGQISSEVPQNLSASRPQDRQFILSSKKLLLSDSGFYLCAWDEGRTEAFFGQGTRLTVV.